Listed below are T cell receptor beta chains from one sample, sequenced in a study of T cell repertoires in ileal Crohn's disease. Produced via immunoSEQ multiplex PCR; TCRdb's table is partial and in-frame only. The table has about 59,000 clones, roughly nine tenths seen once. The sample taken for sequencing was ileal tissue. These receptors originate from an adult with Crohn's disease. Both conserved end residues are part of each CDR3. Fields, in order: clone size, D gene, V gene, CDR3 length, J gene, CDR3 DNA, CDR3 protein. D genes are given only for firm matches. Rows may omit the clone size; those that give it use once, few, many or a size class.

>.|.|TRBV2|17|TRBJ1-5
TGTGCCAGCAGTCGTTTAGGGACCGTGGGGGGGTTTCAGCCCCAGCATTTT
CASSRLGTVGGFQPQHF
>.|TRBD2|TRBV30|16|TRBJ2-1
TGTGCCTGGAGTGGAGTGGGACTACTTAAAACCAATGAGCAGTTCTTC
CAWSGVGLLKTNEQFF
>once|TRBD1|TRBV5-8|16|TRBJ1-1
TGTGCCAGCAGCCCCTTACACAGGGGCATGAACACTGAAGCTTTCTTT
CASSPLHRGMNTEAFF
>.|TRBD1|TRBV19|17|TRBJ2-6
TGTGCCAGTAGTATTCGACCACAGGGGTCTGGGGCCAACGTCCTGACTTTC
CASSIRPQGSGANVLTF
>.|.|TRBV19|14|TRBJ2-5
TGTGCCAGTAGTAATCCCGATGGCAGTCAGACCCAGTACTTC
CASSNPDGSQTQYF
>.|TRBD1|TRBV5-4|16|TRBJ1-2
TGTGCCAGCAGCTCGGCGGGGACAGGGATTAACTATGGCTACACCTTC
CASSSAGTGINYGYTF
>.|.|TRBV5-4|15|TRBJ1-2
TGTGCCAGCAGCCCCGGGGGGGGTGGGGCGACTGGCTACACCTTC
CASSPGGGGATGYTF
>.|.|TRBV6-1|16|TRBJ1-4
TGTGCCAGCAGTGAAGCGCGCGGCAGACCTAATGAAAAACTGTTTTTT
CASSEARGRPNEKLFF
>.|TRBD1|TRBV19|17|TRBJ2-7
TGTGCCAGTAGTATATTGTCGCCGACAGGGAGCTCCTACGAGCAGTACTTC
CASSILSPTGSSYEQYF
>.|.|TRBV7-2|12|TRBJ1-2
TGTGCCAGCAGCTTACATGCACAGGGCTACACCTTC
CASSLHAQGYTF
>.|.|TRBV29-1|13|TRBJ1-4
TGCAGCGTTGGGGGAGCAACTAATGAAAAACTGTTTTTT
CSVGGATNEKLFF
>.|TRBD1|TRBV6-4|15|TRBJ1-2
TGTGCCAGCAGTGGGTGGACAGGTGCTAACTATGGCTACACCTTC
CASSGWTGANYGYTF
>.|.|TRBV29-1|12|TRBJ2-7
TGCAGCGTTGCGAGGCCAGGGCGTGAGCAGTACTTC
CSVARPGREQYF
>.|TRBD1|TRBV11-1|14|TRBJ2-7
TGTGCCAGCAGCTTGGGGACAGGGGCCTACGAGCAGTACTTC
CASSLGTGAYEQYF
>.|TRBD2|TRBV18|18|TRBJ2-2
TGTGCCAGCTCAAAGGGACTAGCGGGAGATAGTCGCACCGGGGAGCTGTTTTTT
CASSKGLAGDSRTGELFF
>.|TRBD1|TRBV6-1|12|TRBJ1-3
TGTGCCACAGGGGGTGCTGGAAACACCATATATTTT
CATGGAGNTIYF
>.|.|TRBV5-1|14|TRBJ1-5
TGCGCCAGCAGCTTGGATGGGGGGAGTCAGCCCCAGCATTTT
CASSLDGGSQPQHF
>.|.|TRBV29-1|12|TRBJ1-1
TGCAGCGTTGCTACGTTGAACACTGAAGCTTTCTTT
CSVATLNTEAFF
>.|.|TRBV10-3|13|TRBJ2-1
TGTGCCATCAGTCCCGCGGGTGAGAATGAGCAGTTCTTC
CAISPAGENEQFF
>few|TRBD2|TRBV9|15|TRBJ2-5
TGTGCCAGCAGCGTAGGGATAGCGGGCATGGAGACCCAGTACTTC
CASSVGIAGMETQYF
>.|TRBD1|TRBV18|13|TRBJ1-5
TGTGCCAGCTCACCGTTGGAGGGGGCACCCCCTCATTTT
CASSPLEGAPPHF
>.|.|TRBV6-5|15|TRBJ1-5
TGTGCCAGCAGCAAATATGGGGGCAACAATCAGCCCCAGCATTTT
CASSKYGGNNQPQHF
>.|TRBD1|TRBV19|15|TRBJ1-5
TGTGCCAGTAGAAGGGACAGGAATTCGCTTCAGCCCCAGCATTTT
CASRRDRNSLQPQHF
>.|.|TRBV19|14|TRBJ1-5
TGTGCCAGTAGTACCCGACAGAGAGATCAGCCCCAGCATTTT
CASSTRQRDQPQHF
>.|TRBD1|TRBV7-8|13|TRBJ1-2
TGTGCCAGCGGACAACAGGGGGGGGATGGCTACACCTTC
CASGQQGGDGYTF
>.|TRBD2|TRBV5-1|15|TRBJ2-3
TGCGCCAGCAGCCCTAGCGGGGGGGCCACAGATACGCAGTATTTT
CASSPSGGATDTQYF
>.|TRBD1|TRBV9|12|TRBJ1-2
TGTGCCAGCAGCTCGGGACAGGGAGGCTACACCTTC
CASSSGQGGYTF
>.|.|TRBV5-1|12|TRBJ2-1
TGCGCCAGCAGCTCCGGACAGAATGAGCAGTTCTTC
CASSSGQNEQFF
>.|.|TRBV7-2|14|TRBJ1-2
TGTGCCAGCAGTAGAACAGGCATTAACTATGGCTACACCTTC
CASSRTGINYGYTF
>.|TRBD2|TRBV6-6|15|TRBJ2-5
TGTGCCAGCAGTTACTCAGCCGGGGGGGCTAGTGCCCAGTACTTC
CASSYSAGGASAQYF
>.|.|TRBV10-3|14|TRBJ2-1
TGTGCCATCAGTGAAAGGGGCGCAGGGCATGAGCAGTTCTTC
CAISERGAGHEQFF
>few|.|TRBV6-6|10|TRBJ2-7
TGTGCCAGCAGTTCTCACGAGCAGTACTTC
CASSSHEQYF
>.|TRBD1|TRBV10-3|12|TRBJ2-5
TGTGCCATCAGTACAGGGGGAGAGACCCAGTACTTC
CAISTGGETQYF
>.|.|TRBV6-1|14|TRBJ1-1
TGTGCCAGCAGTGAAGCTGGCGGTAGGAGTGAAGCTTTCTTT
CASSEAGGRSEAFF
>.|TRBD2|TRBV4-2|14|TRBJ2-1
TGTGCCAGCAGCCGTCTAGCGGGAGACAATGAGCAGTTCTTC
CASSRLAGDNEQFF
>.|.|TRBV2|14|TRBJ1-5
TGTGCCAGCCACAGTCGGGGATCCAATCAGCCCCAGCATTTT
CASHSRGSNQPQHF